This entry lists 25 T cell receptor beta chains sequenced from one sample in a study of T cells in localized non-small cell lung cancer. Data came from immunoSEQ multiplex PCR; TCRdb stores just in-frame clones and leaves some out. The sample lists about 56,000 clones, about nine tenths seen once, with approximately 5.6% in the top ten. The material sequenced was peripheral blood, taken before any cancer treatment. The receptors stem from a woman aged 35 to 70 with stage I lung adenocarcinoma.

The chain links TRBV29-1 to TRBJ1-2; D unclear. Germline assignment: CDR1 SQVTM and CDR2 ANQGSEA. V dropped 5 bases and J dropped 3 bases, with 10 bases sitting between them. The CDR3 extends over 12 amino acids. This chain's CDR3 is CSVSKGDYGYTF. CDR3 coding DNA: TGCAGCGTTTCAAAGGGCGACTATGGCTACACCTTC.

This clone has a single count. The sample has other DNA sequences that encode this CDR3 too. The J gene is TRBJ1-5, the V gene TRBV30; D might be TRBD1 (5 bases). CDR1 and CDR2 from the germline V gene are GTSNPN and SVGIG (reference sequence). This CDR3 is 13 amino acids long. V lost 0 bases to trimming and J lost 5 bases, with 8 bases between them. Here the CDR3 reads CAWSVGGDQPQHF. CDR3 in DNA: TGTGCCTGGAGTGTCGGGGGGGATCAGCCCCAGCATTTT. The full variable domain, with the rest looked up from reference TRBV30 and TRBJ1-5, is SQTIHQWPATLVQPVGSPLSLECTVEGTSNPNLYWYRQAAGRGLQLLFYSVGIGQISSEVPQNLSASRPQDRQFILSSKKLLLSDSGFYLCAWSVGGDQPQHFGDGTRLSIL.

V and J are TRBV11-2 and TRBJ1-6; 9 positions match TRBD1. CDR1 is SGHAT, CDR2 FQNNGV, per germline. This CDR3 spans 16 amino acids. V lost 5 bases and J lost 7; bases outside the gene matches: 9. CDR3 sequence: CASSPRTGVGNSPLHF. CDR3 nucleotide sequence: TGTGCCAGCAGCCCCCGGACAGGGGTGGGAAATTCACCCCTCCACTTT.

In its sample, this clone was seen once. The CDR3 loop reads CATSRALTEDTQYF. CDR3 DNA sequence: TGTGCCACCAGCAGAGCCCTGACTGAAGATACGCAGTATTTT. The chain combines TRBV15 with TRBJ2-3; D unresolved. V gave up 1 base and J gave up 5 bases, with 10 bases separating them. Germline CDR1 LNHNV, CDR2 YYDKDF (reference sequence). The CDR3 loop spans 14 amino acids.

Here the CDR3 DNA reads TGTGCCAGCAGCGCCACCCGTATTCGGAACACTGAAGCTTTCTTT. Its translation is CASSATRIRNTEAFF. The J gene is TRBJ1-1, the V gene TRBV11-2; no firm D call. This CDR3 has 15 residues. CDR1 is SGHAT and CDR2 is FQNNGV in the germline V gene. Trimming left V 5 bases short and J 1 base short, with 14 bases between.

The genes are TRBV2 and TRBJ1-6; D is uncertain. This CDR3 is 14 amino acids long. V was shortened by 7 bases and J by 8 bases, with 15 bases between the two germline ends. Germline CDR1 SNHLY, CDR2 FYNNEI. CDR3 sequence: CASTPGGGYSPLHF. CDR3 DNA sequence: TGTGCCAGCACCCCGGGTGGCGGGTATTCACCCCTCCACTTT.

This sequence joins TRBV27 and TRBJ1-2, with TRBD1 identical over 8 bases. Trimming removed 4 bases from V and 0 bases from J; junction bases left unmatched: 7. This CDR3 has 16 residues. CDR1 is MNHEY, CDR2 SMNVEV, per germline (reference sequence). The CDR3 spells CASSWTGTVPNYGYTF. CDR3 DNA: TGTGCCAGCAGTTGGACAGGGACAGTTCCTAACTATGGCTACACCTTC.

This sequence joins TRBV9 and TRBJ1-3; the match to TRBD1 covers 8 bases. The V gene end was trimmed by 3 bases and the J gene end by 2 bases; junction bases not matched to a gene: 4. Germline loops: CDR1 SGDLS, CDR2 YYNGEE. This CDR3 contains 15 residues. CDR3 bases: TGTGCCAGCAGCGCAGGGACAGGTGCTGGAAACACCATATATTTT. Protein sequence: CASSAGTGAGNTIYF. Based on the CDR3 plus reference TRBV9 and TRBJ1-3, the full variable domain is DSGVTQTPKHLITATGQRVTLRCSPRSGDLSVYWYQQSLDQGLQFLIQYYNGEERAKGNILERFSAQQFPDLHSELNLSSLELGDSALYFCASSAGTGAGNTIYFGEGSWLTVV.

The J gene is TRBJ1-4, the V gene TRBV18, with D possibly matching TRBD1 (5 bases). Germline CDR1 KGHSH, CDR2 LQKENI. The V end lost 6 bases, the J end lost 10 bases, and 12 bases lay between the germline ends. The length of the CDR3 is 12 residues. The CDR3 DNA follows: TGTGCCAGCTCCCTCCCTAGGGGAAAACTGTTTTTT. The encoded protein is CASSLPRGKLFF.

The chain has TRBV18 and TRBJ2-5; D call uncertain. The V end was cut by 3 bases, the J end by 3 bases, with 5 bases between. The CDR3 totals 12 residues. Germline assignment: CDR1 KGHSH and CDR2 LQKENI. CDR3 DNA sequence: TGTGCCAGCTCACCTACCGAAGAGACCCAGTACTTC. Residues: CASSPTEETQYF. The full variable domain, its missing parts supplied by reference TRBV18 and TRBJ2-5, is NAGVMQNPRHLVRRRGQEARLRCSPMKGHSHVYWYRQLPEEGLKFMVYLQKENIIDESGMPKERFSAEFPKEGPSILRIQQVVRGDSAAYFCASSPTEETQYFGPGTRLLVL.

Notes on this clone: A junction end diverges from the germline sequence, so it may reflect a read error. V usage is TRBV11-2 and J usage is TRBJ2-1; 10 bases are a match to TRBD2. Germline CDR1 SGHAT, CDR2 FQNNGV. CDR3 size: 15 residues. CDR3 nucleotides: TGTGCCAGCACCTTAGCGGGGGGCACTTACAATGAGCAGTTCTTC. This sequence encodes CASTLAGGTYNEQFF.

This rearrangement joins TRBV7-2 to TRBJ2-1; 8 bases fit TRBD2. This CDR3 is built from 15 residues. The germline V gene encodes CDR1 SGHTA and CDR2 FQGNSA. V shed 1 base and J 3 bases; nucleotides not matched to a gene: 2. The CDR3 sequence: CASSLVAGGYNEQFF. CDR3 DNA: TGTGCCAGCAGCTTAGTGGCGGGGGGCTACAATGAGCAGTTCTTC.

The chain links TRBV13 to TRBJ2-2, with D perhaps being TRBD1 or TRBD2 (5 bases each). Germline V CDR1 and CDR2: PRHDT, FYEKMQ (reference sequence). V was pared by 2 bases and J by 5 bases, with 18 bases between. This CDR3 has 17 amino acids. The CDR3 DNA reads as TGTGCCAGCAGCTTAAATCGGGGCAGAATAGCTACCGGGGAGCTGTTTTTT. As protein: CASSLNRGRIATGELFF.

V is TRBV4-2 and J is TRBJ2-1, with TRBD2 matching over 10 bases. CDR1 and CDR2 (germline): LGHNA, YNFKEQ. V dropped 3 bases and J dropped 5; count of bases not matched to a gene: 7. The CDR3 is 16 amino acids. The CDR3 DNA follows: TGTGCCAGCAGCCAGGAGGGACTAGCGTCCCACAATGAGCAGTTCTTC. Encoded protein: CASSQEGLASHNEQFF.

This clone was seen once. This CDR3 is CASSLTGDQPQHF. In DNA form, the CDR3 reads TGCGCCAGCAGCTTGACGGGGGATCAGCCCCAGCATTTT. The V call is TRBV5-1, the J call TRBJ1-5, with a weak D call TRBD1 (5 bases). The CDR3 extends over 13 amino acids. V lost 1 base and J 5 bases, leaving 7 bases between the germline ends. CDR1 and CDR2 (germline): SGHRS, YFSETQ.

In its sample, this clone was seen a few times. The rearrangement links TRBV7-2 to TRBJ2-7; possible D gene TRBD1, 6 bases. V dropped 1 base and J dropped 7 bases, with 11 bases sitting between them. Germline values: CDR1 SGHTA, CDR2 FQGNSA. This CDR3 is built from 13 residues. The CDR3 DNA reads TGTGCCAGCAGCTTAGACAGGGCTAATGAGCAGTACTTC. Translated: CASSLDRANEQYF.

This clone was seen just once. CDR3 nucleotide sequence: TGTGCCAGCAGCTTAGGCATTTCCCTAGATACGCAGTATTTT. It encodes CASSLGISLDTQYF. This sequence joins TRBV7-2 and TRBJ2-3, with D uncertain. This CDR3 has 14 amino acids. V was clipped by 1 base and J by 5 bases, with 10 bases between them. Germline V gene lookup returns CDR1 SGHTA and CDR2 FQGNSA. Together with reference TRBV7-2 and TRBJ2-3, the CDR3 gives the full variable domain: GAGVSQSPSNKVTEKGKDVELRCDPISGHTALYWYRQSLGQGLEFLIYFQGNSAPDKSGLPSDRFSAERTGGSVSTLTIQRTQQEDSAVYLCASSLGISLDTQYFGPGTRLTVL.

The V gene is TRBV7-8, the J gene TRBJ1-2, with unresolved D. V lost 1 base and J lost 5, with 11 bases in between. The length of the CDR3 is 14 residues. Looked up from germline, CDR1 is SGHVS and CDR2 is FQNEAQ. The CDR3 region is CASSLGAALYGYTF. In nucleotides, the CDR3 is TGTGCCAGCAGCTTAGGTGCGGCCCTTTATGGCTACACCTTC.

V and J are TRBV2 and TRBJ2-1, with D possibly matching TRBD2 (6 bases). V dropped 4 bases and J dropped 4 bases, with 11 bases sitting between them. CDR1 and CDR2 from the germline V gene are SNHLY and FYNNEI. The CDR3 is made up of 14 amino acids. The CDR3 region is CASSVGTHYNEQFF. CDR3 bases: TGTGCCAGCAGTGTGGGGACTCATTACAATGAGCAGTTCTTC. Full variable domain (rest looked up from reference TRBV2 and TRBJ2-1): EPEVTQTPSHQVTQMGQEVILRCVPISNHLYFYWYRQILGQKVEFLVSFYNNEISEKSEIFDDQFSVERPDGSNFTLKIRSTKLEDSAMYFCASSVGTHYNEQFFGPGTRLTVL.

J is TRBJ1-5 and V is TRBV4-1; the D is unclear. Germline lookup yields CDR1 MGHRA and CDR2 YSYEKL. This CDR3 has 15 residues. V lost 1 base and J 9 bases, leaving 16 bases between the germline ends. CDR3 sequence (DNA): TGCGCCAGCAGCCAAGCATCAGGCTTAAGATGGCCCCAGCATTTT. This translates into CASSQASGLRWPQHF.

The chain employs TRBV19 and TRBJ1-5; 11 nucleotides match TRBD1. Germline loops: CDR1 LNHDA, CDR2 SQIVND (reference sequence). The CDR3 runs to 16 residues. J gave up 5 bases and V 5 bases, and 8 bases lay outside the gene matches. The CDR3 protein is CASSARDRGVDQPQHF. The CDR3 coding sequence is TGTGCCAGTAGTGCCCGGGACAGGGGGGTTGATCAGCCCCAGCATTTT.

This rearrangement joins TRBV5-1 to TRBJ2-3; TRBD1 matches at 7 bases. Germline-derived CDR1 and CDR2 are SGHRS and YFSETQ. J was trimmed by 3 bases and V by 0 bases; bases with no gene match: 7. There are 16 residues in the CDR3. This CDR3 reads CASSLESAGGTDTQYF. The CDR3 DNA is TGCGCCAGCAGCTTGGAGTCGGCAGGGGGTACAGATACGCAGTATTTT.

The J gene is TRBJ2-3, the V gene TRBV28; 8 bases are shared with TRBD2. After removal of 4 bases from V and 7 bases from J, the junction contained 7 bases not matched to a gene. Germline V lookup: CDR1 MDHEN, CDR2 SYDVKM. The CDR3 spans 14 residues. CDR3 protein: CASSSAGGRNTQYF. In DNA form, the CDR3 reads TGTGCCAGCAGTTCCGCGGGGGGTAGGAATACGCAGTATTTT.

The J gene is TRBJ2-7, the V gene TRBV2; TRBD2 matches 9 bases. The V gene's germline CDR1 is SNHLY and CDR2 FYNNEI. V lost 3 bases to trimming and J lost 3 bases; unmatched junction nucleotides: 9. The CDR3 spans 16 residues. CDR3 amino acids: CASSDGLAGTHYEQYF. DNA of the CDR3: TGTGCCAGCAGTGATGGTCTAGCGGGGACCCACTACGAGCAGTACTTC.

The gene calls are TRBV29-1 and TRBJ2-3; 8 bases agree with TRBD2. Germline CDR1 and CDR2: SQVTM and ANQGSEA. V lost 5 bases and J lost 7; bases outside the gene matches: 8. This CDR3 spans 13 amino acids. The CDR3 loop is CSVWRGVGNTQYF. CDR3 DNA: TGCAGCGTTTGGCGGGGGGTCGGAAATACGCAGTATTTT.